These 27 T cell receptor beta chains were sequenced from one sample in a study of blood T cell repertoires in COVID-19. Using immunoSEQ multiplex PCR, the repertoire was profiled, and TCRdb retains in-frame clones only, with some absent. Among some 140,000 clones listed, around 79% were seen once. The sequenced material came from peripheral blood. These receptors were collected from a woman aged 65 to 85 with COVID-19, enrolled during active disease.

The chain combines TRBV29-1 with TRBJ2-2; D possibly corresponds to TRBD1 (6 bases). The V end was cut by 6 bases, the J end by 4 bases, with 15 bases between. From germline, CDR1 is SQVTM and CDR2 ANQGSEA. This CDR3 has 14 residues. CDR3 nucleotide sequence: TGCAGCGTGGAAACAGGGTCGGGCACCGGGGAGCTGTTTTTT. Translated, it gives CSVETGSGTGELFF.

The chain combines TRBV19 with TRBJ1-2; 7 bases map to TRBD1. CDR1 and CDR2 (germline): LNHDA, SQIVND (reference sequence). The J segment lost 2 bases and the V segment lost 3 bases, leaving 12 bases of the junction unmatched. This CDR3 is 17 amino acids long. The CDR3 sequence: CASSIQGGNARNYGYTF. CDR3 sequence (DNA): TGTGCCAGTAGTATCCAGGGGGGAAACGCGCGGAACTATGGCTACACCTTC.

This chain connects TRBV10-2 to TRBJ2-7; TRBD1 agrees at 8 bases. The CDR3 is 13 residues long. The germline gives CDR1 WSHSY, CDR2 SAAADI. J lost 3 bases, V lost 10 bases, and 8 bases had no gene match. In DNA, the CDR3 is TGCGCCACCACAGACAGGGGAGACTACGAGCAGTACTTC. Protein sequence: CATTDRGDYEQYF.

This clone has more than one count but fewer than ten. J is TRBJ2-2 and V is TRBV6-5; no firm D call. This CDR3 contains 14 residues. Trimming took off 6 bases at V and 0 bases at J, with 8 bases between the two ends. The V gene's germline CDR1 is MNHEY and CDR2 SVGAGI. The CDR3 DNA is TGTGCCAGCAGCTCAGGCCCGAACACCGGGGAGCTGTTTTTT. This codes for CASSSGPNTGELFF.

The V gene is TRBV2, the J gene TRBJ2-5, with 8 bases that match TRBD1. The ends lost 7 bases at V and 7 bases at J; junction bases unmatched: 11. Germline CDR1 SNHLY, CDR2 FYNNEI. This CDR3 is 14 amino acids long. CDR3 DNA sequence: TGTGCCAGCACCTCCTTAAGGGGGACAGGGACCCAGTACTTC. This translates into CASTSLRGTGTQYF.

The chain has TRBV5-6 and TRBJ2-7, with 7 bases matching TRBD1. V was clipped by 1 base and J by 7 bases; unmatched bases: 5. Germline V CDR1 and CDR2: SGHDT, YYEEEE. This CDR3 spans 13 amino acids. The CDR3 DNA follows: TGTGCCAGCAGCTTGAACAGGGGTTCGGAGCAGTACTTC. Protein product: CASSLNRGSEQYF.

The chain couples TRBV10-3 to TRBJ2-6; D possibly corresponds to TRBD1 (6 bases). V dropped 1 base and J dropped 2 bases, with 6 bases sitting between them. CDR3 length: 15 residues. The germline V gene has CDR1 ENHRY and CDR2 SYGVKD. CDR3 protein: CAISEYRAGANVLTF. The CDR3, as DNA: TGTGCCATCAGTGAGTACAGGGCTGGGGCCAACGTCCTGACTTTC.

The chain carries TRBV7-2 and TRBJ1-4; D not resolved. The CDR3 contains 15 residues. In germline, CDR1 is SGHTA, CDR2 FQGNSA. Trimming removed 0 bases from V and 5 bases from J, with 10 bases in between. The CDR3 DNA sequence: TGTGCCAGCAGCTTAGCCGGGAAGAGAAATGAAAAACTGTTTTTT. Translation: CASSLAGKRNEKLFF.

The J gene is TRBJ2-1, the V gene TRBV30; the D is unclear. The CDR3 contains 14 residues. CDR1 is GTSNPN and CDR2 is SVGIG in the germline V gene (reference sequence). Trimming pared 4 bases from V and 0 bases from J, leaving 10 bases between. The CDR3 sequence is CAWTPSTSYNEQFF. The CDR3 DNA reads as TGTGCCTGGACGCCCTCTACCTCCTACAATGAGCAGTTCTTC.

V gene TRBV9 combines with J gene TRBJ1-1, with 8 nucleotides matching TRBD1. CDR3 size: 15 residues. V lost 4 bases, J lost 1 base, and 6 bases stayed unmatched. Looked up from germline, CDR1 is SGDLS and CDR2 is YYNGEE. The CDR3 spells CASSTGQGQNTEAFF. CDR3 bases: TGTGCCAGCAGCACCGGACAGGGACAGAACACTGAAGCTTTCTTT.

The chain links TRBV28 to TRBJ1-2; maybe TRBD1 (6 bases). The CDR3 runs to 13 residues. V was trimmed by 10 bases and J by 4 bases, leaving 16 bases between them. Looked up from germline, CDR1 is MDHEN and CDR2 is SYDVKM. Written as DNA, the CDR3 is TGTGCCACCAAAAGGTCAGGGGCCTATGGCTACACCTTC. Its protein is CATKRSGAYGYTF.

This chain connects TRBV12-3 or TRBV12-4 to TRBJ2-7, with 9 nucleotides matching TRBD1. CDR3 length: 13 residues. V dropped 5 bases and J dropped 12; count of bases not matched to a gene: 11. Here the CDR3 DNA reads TGTGCCAGCAGTCCGCCGGGACAGGGCTTGCTGTACTTC. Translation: CASSPPGQGLLYF.

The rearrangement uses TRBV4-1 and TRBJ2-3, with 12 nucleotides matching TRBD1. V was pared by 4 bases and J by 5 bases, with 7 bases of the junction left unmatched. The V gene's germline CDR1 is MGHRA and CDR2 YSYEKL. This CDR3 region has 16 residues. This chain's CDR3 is CASSPRDRGREDTQYF. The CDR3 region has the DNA TGCGCCAGCAGCCCACGGGACAGGGGGCGCGAAGATACGCAGTATTTT.

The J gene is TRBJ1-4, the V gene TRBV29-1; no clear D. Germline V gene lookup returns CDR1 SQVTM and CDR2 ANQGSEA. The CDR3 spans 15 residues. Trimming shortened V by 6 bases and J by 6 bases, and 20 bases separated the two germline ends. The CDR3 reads CSVILWAKDDEKLFF. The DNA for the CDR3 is TGCAGCGTCATCCTTTGGGCTAAAGATGATGAAAAACTGTTTTTT.

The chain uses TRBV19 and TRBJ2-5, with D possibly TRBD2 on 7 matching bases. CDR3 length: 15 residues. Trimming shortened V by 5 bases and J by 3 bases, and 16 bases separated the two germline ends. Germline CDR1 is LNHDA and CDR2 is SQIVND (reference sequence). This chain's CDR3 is CASSAYREGKETQYF. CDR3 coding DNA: TGTGCCAGTAGTGCGTACAGGGAGGGGAAAGAGACCCAGTACTTC. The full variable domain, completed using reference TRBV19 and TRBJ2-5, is DGGITQSPKYLFRKEGQNVTLSCEQNLNHDAMYWYRQDPGQGLRLIYYSQIVNDFQKGDIAEGYSVSREKKESFPLTVTSAQKNPTAFYLCASSAYREGKETQYFGPGTRLLVL.

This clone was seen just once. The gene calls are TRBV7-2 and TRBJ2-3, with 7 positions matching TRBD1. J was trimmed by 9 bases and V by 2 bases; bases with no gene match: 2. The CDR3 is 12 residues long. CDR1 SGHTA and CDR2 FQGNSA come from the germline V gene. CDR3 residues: CASSLQQGTQYF. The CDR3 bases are TGTGCCAGCAGCTTACAACAGGGGACGCAGTATTTT. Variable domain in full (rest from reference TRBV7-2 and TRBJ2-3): GAGVSQSPSNKVTEKGKDVELRCDPISGHTALYWYRQSLGQGLEFLIYFQGNSAPDKSGLPSDRFSAERTGGSVSTLTIQRTQQEDSAVYLCASSLQQGTQYFGPGTRLTVL.

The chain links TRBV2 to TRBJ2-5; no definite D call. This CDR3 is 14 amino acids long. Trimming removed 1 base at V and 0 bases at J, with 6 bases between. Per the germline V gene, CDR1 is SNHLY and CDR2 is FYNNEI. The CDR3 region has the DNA TGTGCCAGCAGTGAAGGAGTGTACCAAGAGACCCAGTACTTC. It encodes CASSEGVYQETQYF.

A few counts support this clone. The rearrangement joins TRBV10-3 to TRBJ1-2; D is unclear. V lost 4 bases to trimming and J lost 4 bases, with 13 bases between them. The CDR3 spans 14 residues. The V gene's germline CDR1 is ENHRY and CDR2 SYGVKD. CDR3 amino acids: CAISVWGVGYGYTF. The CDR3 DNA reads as TGTGCCATCAGTGTGTGGGGAGTGGGCTATGGCTACACCTTC.

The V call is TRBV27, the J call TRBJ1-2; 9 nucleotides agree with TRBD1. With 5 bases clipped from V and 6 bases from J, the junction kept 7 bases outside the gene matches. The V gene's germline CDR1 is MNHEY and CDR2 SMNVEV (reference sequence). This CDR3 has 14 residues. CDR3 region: CASSPRQGVHGYTF. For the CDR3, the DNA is TGTGCCAGCAGTCCCCGACAGGGGGTTCATGGCTACACCTTC.

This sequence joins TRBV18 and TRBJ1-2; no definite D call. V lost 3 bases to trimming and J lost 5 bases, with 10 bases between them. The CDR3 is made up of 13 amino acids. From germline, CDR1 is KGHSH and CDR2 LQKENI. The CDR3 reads CASSPSGIYGYTF. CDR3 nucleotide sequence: TGTGCCAGCTCACCCTCGGGTATTTATGGCTACACCTTC.

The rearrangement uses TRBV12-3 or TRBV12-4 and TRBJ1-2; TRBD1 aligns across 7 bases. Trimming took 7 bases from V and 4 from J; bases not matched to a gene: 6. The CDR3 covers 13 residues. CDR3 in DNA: TGTGCCAGCAATCCGGGACAGAGCTATGGCTACACCTTC. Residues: CASNPGQSYGYTF.

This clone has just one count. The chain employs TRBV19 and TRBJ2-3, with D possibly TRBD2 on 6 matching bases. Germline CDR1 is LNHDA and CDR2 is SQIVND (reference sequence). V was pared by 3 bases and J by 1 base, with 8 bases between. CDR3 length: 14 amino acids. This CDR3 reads CASSMERGTDTQYF. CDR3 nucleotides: TGTGCCAGTAGTATGGAGCGGGGCACAGATACGCAGTATTTT.

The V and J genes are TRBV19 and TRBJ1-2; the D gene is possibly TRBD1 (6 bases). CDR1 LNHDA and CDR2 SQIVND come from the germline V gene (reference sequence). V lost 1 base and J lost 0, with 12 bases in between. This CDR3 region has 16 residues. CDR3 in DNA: TGTGCCAGTAGTATAGGACTGACAGGATCTAACTATGGCTACACCTTC. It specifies CASSIGLTGSNYGYTF.

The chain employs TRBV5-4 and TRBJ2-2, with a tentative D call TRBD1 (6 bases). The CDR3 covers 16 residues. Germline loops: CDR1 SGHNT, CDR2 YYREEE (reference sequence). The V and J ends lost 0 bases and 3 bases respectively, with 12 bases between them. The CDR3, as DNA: TGTGCCAGCAGCTTGGCCAAGACAGGATACACCGGGGAGCTGTTTTTT. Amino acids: CASSLAKTGYTGELFF.

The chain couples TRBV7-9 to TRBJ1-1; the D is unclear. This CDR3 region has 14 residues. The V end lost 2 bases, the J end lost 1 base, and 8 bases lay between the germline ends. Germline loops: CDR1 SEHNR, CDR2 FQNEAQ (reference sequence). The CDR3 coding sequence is TGTGCCAGCAGCTTACATAGCTCGAACACTGAAGCTTTCTTT. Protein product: CASSLHSSNTEAFF.

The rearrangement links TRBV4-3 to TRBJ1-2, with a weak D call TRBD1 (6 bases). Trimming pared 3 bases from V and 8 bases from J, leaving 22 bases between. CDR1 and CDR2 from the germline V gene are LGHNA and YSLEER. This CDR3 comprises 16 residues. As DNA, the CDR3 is TGCGCCAGCAGCCAGACCTCGGGGGGCGCAGTTAAGGGCTACACCTTC. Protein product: CASSQTSGGAVKGYTF.

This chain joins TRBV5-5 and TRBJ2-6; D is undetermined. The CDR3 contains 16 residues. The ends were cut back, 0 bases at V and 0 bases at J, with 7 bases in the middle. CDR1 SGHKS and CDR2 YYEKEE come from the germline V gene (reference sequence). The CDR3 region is CASSLAVDSGANVLTF. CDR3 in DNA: TGTGCCAGCAGCTTGGCAGTTGACTCTGGGGCCAACGTCCTGACTTTC.